Following are 23 T cell receptor beta chains from one sample sequenced in a study of cytomegalovirus exposure and HLA in healthy donors. Method: immunoSEQ multiplex PCR; TCRdb's copy keeps in-frame clones and lacks some. The sample carries 250,000 to 400,000 clones, approximately 85% recorded once. Sequencing was done on a sample of PBMCs. These receptors all come from a young man in good health and CMV-seronegative.

This sequence joins TRBV4-3 and TRBJ1-2; TRBD1 agrees at 10 bases. The CDR3 is 14 amino acids. V shed 1 base, J shed 4 bases, and the junction held 0 bases outside the gene matches. CDR1 is LGHNA and CDR2 is YSLEER in the germline V gene. The CDR3 region is CASSQGTGGYGYTF. The CDR3 coding sequence is TGCGCCAGCAGCCAAGGGACAGGGGGCTATGGCTACACCTTC.

The chain has TRBV10-1 and TRBJ2-2; tentatively, D is TRBD2 (6 bases). The V end was cut by 6 bases, the J end by 3 bases, with 11 bases between. Germline CDR1 is WNHNN and CDR2 is SYGVQD (reference sequence). The CDR3 contains 14 residues. For the CDR3, the DNA is TGCGCCAGCAGGGAGGGGCGGGACACCGGGGAGCTGTTTTTT. This sequence encodes CASREGRDTGELFF.

This chain links TRBV7-9 with TRBJ2-7, with 8 bases fitting TRBD1. The J segment lost 0 bases and the V segment lost 6 bases, leaving 4 bases of the junction unmatched. The CDR3 is 14 amino acids. Germline values: CDR1 SEHNR, CDR2 FQNEAQ (reference sequence). CDR3 amino acids: CASRTGTGSYEQYF. In DNA form, the CDR3 reads TGTGCCAGCAGGACCGGGACAGGCTCCTACGAGCAGTACTTC. Looking up the rest from reference TRBV7-9 and TRBJ2-7 gives the full variable domain: DTGVSQNPRHKITKRGQNVTFRCDPISEHNRLYWYRQTLGQGPEFLTYFQNEAQLEKSRLLSDRFSAERPKGSFSTLEIQRTEQGDSAMYLCASRTGTGSYEQYFGPGTRLTVT.

This chain joins TRBV6-5 and TRBJ2-2, with 9 positions matching TRBD1. The CDR3 length is 15 residues. The germline V gene encodes CDR1 MNHEY and CDR2 SVGAGI. V gave up 6 bases and J gave up 1 base; unmatched junction bases: 3. The CDR3 DNA sequence: TGTGCCAGCAGAATGGACAGGGGGAACACCGGGGAGCTGTTTTTT. Its protein product is CASRMDRGNTGELFF.

In its sample, this clone was seen once. This chain connects TRBV5-6 to TRBJ2-7; 12 positions agree with TRBD2. There are 18 residues in the CDR3. The V gene end was trimmed by 1 base and the J gene end by 0 bases; junction bases not matched to a gene: 8. The V gene's germline CDR1 is SGHDT and CDR2 YYEEEE. The CDR3, as DNA: TGTGCCAGCAGCTTGAGCAGGACTAGCGGGGTGAACTCCTACGAGCAGTACTTC. It translates to CASSLSRTSGVNSYEQYF. The full variable domain, its missing parts supplied by reference TRBV5-6 and TRBJ2-7, is DAGVTQSPTHLIKTRGQQVTLRCSPKSGHDTVSWYQQALGQGPQFIFQYYEEEERQRGNFPDRFSGHQFPNYSSELNVNALLLGDSALYLCASSLSRTSGVNSYEQYFGPGTRLTVT.

The V and J genes are TRBV10-3 and TRBJ1-3; perhaps TRBD1 as D (6 bases). Trimming took off 7 bases at V and 7 bases at J, with 17 bases between the two ends. CDR1 and CDR2 from the germline V gene are ENHRY and SYGVKD. The CDR3 is 14 residues long. The CDR3: CAIKRDTSGNTIYF. The DNA for the CDR3 is TGTGCCATCAAACGGGACACCTCCGGCAACACCATATATTTT.

The CDR3 DNA reads as TGTGCCAGTAGATGGACTAGCGGGGGATACAATGAGCAGTTCTTC. Translated, it gives CASRWTSGGYNEQFF. The J gene is TRBJ2-1, the V gene TRBV19, with 13 bases fitting TRBD2. Trimming cost V 6 bases and J 4 bases; bases outside gene matches: 3. The CDR3 is 15 residues long. Germline values: CDR1 LNHDA, CDR2 SQIVND (reference sequence).

V usage is TRBV5-5 and J usage is TRBJ1-1; TRBD1 agrees at 7 bases. The CDR3 has 15 amino acids. V was clipped by 4 bases and J by 1 base; unmatched bases: 7. Germline lookup yields CDR1 SGHKS and CDR2 YYEKEE (reference sequence). The CDR3 DNA sequence: TGTGCCAGCAGCCTAACTGGGACAGAGAACACTGAAGCTTTCTTT. Translation gives CASSLTGTENTEAFF.

The V call is TRBV19, the J call TRBJ1-5, with 7 bases that match TRBD1. Germline CDR1 and CDR2: LNHDA and SQIVND (reference sequence). With 7 bases clipped from V and 0 bases from J, the junction kept 9 bases outside the gene matches. The CDR3 is made up of 16 amino acids. The CDR3 sequence is CASNPMDRFSNQPQHF. The CDR3 DNA reads as TGTGCCAGTAACCCGATGGACAGGTTTAGCAATCAGCCCCAGCATTTT. Using reference TRBV19 and TRBJ1-5 for the parts outside the CDR3, the full variable domain is DGGITQSPKYLFRKEGQNVTLSCEQNLNHDAMYWYRQDPGQGLRLIYYSQIVNDFQKGDIAEGYSVSREKKESFPLTVTSAQKNPTAFYLCASNPMDRFSNQPQHFGDGTRLSIL.

The rearrangement uses TRBV7-6 and TRBJ1-2; 9 positions match TRBD1. The V and J ends lost 5 bases and 6 bases, in that order; junction bases with no gene match: 10. The germline V gene encodes CDR1 SGHVS and CDR2 FNYEAQ. The CDR3 extends over 15 amino acids. The DNA of the CDR3 is TGTGCCAGCAGCCCAAGGACAGGGGAGAGTCATGGCTACACCTTC. It is translated as CASSPRTGESHGYTF.

The chain links TRBV5-6 to TRBJ1-5; D is perhaps TRBD1 (6 bases). Deletions cut 3 bases from V and 0 bases from J, with 16 bases between. The CDR3 spans 17 residues. Germline V CDR1 and CDR2: SGHDT, YYEEEE. The CDR3 DNA reads TGTGCCAGCAGCTGGGCAGGGGCTACCTATAGCAATCAGCCCCAGCATTTT. Translating it yields CASSWAGATYSNQPQHF.

CDR3 in amino acids: CASSVSFSGGAIDTQYF. The CDR3 region has the DNA TGTGCCAGCAGCGTGTCTTTTAGCGGGGGGGCGATAGATACGCAGTATTTT. This sequence joins TRBV9 and TRBJ2-3; 11 bases are shared with TRBD2. The V gene end was trimmed by 2 bases and the J gene end by 5 bases; junction bases not matched to a gene: 10. The CDR3 loop spans 17 amino acids. Germline CDR1 is SGDLS and CDR2 is YYNGEE.

This sequence joins TRBV2 and TRBJ1-2; D remains ambiguous. The CDR3 runs 13 residues. Looked up from germline, CDR1 is SNHLY and CDR2 is FYNNEI. Trimming removed 1 base from V and 2 bases from J, with 5 bases in between. The CDR3 sequence: CASSEVGNYGYTF. CDR3 DNA sequence: TGTGCCAGCAGTGAAGTGGGCAACTATGGCTACACCTTC.

This chain joins TRBV10-3 and TRBJ2-2; 7 bases fit TRBD2. The CDR3 is 16 amino acids. After removal of 6 bases from V and 2 bases from J, the junction contained 9 bases not matched to a gene. Per the germline V gene, CDR1 is ENHRY and CDR2 is SYGVKD. Here the CDR3 reads CAIRSARGGNTGELFF. The CDR3 region has the DNA TGTGCCATCAGATCCGCCCGCGGGGGTAACACCGGGGAGCTGTTTTTT.

The J gene is TRBJ2-2, the V gene TRBV4-1, with 8 nucleotides matching TRBD1. CDR3 size: 18 residues. The germline CDR1 and CDR2 sequences are MGHRA and YSYEKL. J was trimmed by 5 bases and V by 1 base; bases with no gene match: 12. The CDR3 here is CASSQGARDRGRTGELFF. The CDR3 DNA follows: TGCGCCAGCAGCCAAGGCGCTCGTGACAGGGGAAGGACCGGGGAGCTGTTTTTT.

The chain links TRBV6-5 to TRBJ1-1; 7 nucleotides align to TRBD1. Germline V gene sequence: CDR1 MNHEY, CDR2 SVGAGI. CDR3 length: 13 amino acids. J lost 8 bases, V lost 0 bases, and 3 bases had no gene match. DNA for the CDR3: TGTGCCAGCAGTTACTCCCCCAGGGGGGAAGCTTTCTTT. The encoded protein is CASSYSPRGEAFF.

This chain joins TRBV6-6 and TRBJ1-4; D is unclear. Germline-derived CDR1 and CDR2 are MNHNY and SVGAGI (reference sequence). Trimming left V 4 bases short and J 0 bases short, with 9 bases between. The CDR3 sequence is 15 residues long. This CDR3 is CASSWQAATNEKLFF. The CDR3 DNA follows: TGTGCCAGCAGTTGGCAGGCCGCAACTAATGAAAAACTGTTTTTT.

This sequence joins TRBV4-3 and TRBJ1-4; D possibly corresponds to TRBD1 (6 bases). Germline lookup yields CDR1 LGHNA and CDR2 YSLEER. This CDR3 has 16 amino acids. The germline V and J ends were trimmed by 0 bases and 6 bases, with 14 bases remaining between them. The CDR3 region has the DNA TGCGCCAGCAGCCAAGATTTTGGGGGCTTTGATGAAAAACTGTTTTTT. This gives the protein CASSQDFGGFDEKLFF.

This chain links TRBV6-1 with TRBJ1-6, with 9 bases lining up with TRBD1. Germline CDR1 reads MNHNS; CDR2 reads SASEGT. This CDR3 is built from 17 residues. The V segment lost 2 bases and the J segment 10 bases; nucleotides outside the gene matches: 12. CDR3 in DNA: TGTGCCAGCAGTGAATTTGGGGGGGGGACAGGGAGGTCACCCCTCCACTTT. It yields the protein CASSEFGGGTGRSPLHF.

The chain is built from TRBV18 and TRBJ2-7; tentative D call: TRBD2 (5 bases). Germline V lookup: CDR1 KGHSH, CDR2 LQKENI. The CDR3 loop spans 14 amino acids. Deletions cut 0 bases from V and 2 bases from J, with 8 bases between. The CDR3 sequence: CASSPPVGTYEQYF. The CDR3 region has the DNA TGTGCCAGCTCACCACCGGTCGGGACCTACGAGCAGTACTTC.

V usage is TRBV5-6 and J usage is TRBJ1-1; tentative D call: TRBD1 (5 bases). V dropped 0 bases and J dropped 0 bases, with 9 bases sitting between them. CDR3 length: 15 amino acids. From germline, CDR1 is SGHDT and CDR2 YYEEEE. The CDR3: CASSLGQGMNTEAFF. CDR3 DNA sequence: TGTGCCAGCAGCTTGGGCCAGGGAATGAACACTGAAGCTTTCTTT.

The V gene is TRBV7-9, the J gene TRBJ2-1; 7 nucleotides align to TRBD1. Germline CDR1 SEHNR, CDR2 FQNEAQ (reference sequence). There are 15 residues in the CDR3. Unmatched junction bases numbered 10, after V lost 5 bases and J lost 6 bases. The CDR3 sequence: CASSPTGVRANEQFF. CDR3 coding DNA: TGTGCCAGCAGCCCCACAGGGGTTAGGGCCAATGAGCAGTTCTTC.

V gene TRBV6-5 combines with J gene TRBJ1-2; a possible D gene is TRBD1 (6 bases). V shed 2 bases and J shed 1 base, with 8 bases lying between them. Germline CDR1 is MNHEY and CDR2 is SVGAGI. This CDR3 is built from 14 residues. This CDR3 is CASSYTDSNYGYTF. CDR3 bases: TGTGCCAGCAGTTACACGGACAGTAACTATGGCTACACCTTC.